This passage covers 7 T cell receptor beta chains from one sample sequenced in a study of blood T cell repertoires in COVID-19. Sequencing used immunoSEQ multiplex PCR; TCRdb keeps in-frame clones, though not all of them. This table holds hundreds of thousands of clones, 70% to 90% found once. The sample consisted of PBMCs or T cells enriched from blood (not recorded which). The receptors derive from a young man with acute COVID-19.

This chain joins TRBV11-3 and TRBJ2-1; no clear D gene. Germline CDR1 is SGHNT and CDR2 is YENEEA. V was trimmed by 1 base and J by 7 bases, leaving 11 bases between them. The CDR3 contains 14 residues. The CDR3 loop reads CASSLGPTGNEQFF. The CDR3 DNA follows: TGTGCCAGCAGCTTAGGACCGACCGGGAATGAGCAGTTCTTC.

The genes are TRBV7-9 and TRBJ2-7; TRBD2 matches at 7 bases. Germline loops: CDR1 SEHNR, CDR2 FQNEAQ (reference sequence). CDR3 length: 14 amino acids. The J segment lost 0 bases and the V segment lost 7 bases, leaving 6 bases of the junction unmatched. The CDR3 reads CASTNPGGSYEQYF. CDR3 DNA: TGTGCCAGCACCAACCCGGGGGGCTCCTACGAGCAGTACTTC.

The gene calls are TRBV2 and TRBJ1-3; no reliable D call. With 5 bases removed from V and 0 bases from J, the gap between germline ends came to 20 bases. This CDR3 comprises 18 residues. Germline V gives CDR1 SNHLY, CDR2 FYNNEI. The chain's CDR3 is CASSPNLNSLLSGNTIYF. The CDR3 nucleotides are TGTGCCAGCAGTCCGAACCTAAACAGCCTACTCTCTGGAAACACCATATATTTT.

This chain connects TRBV7-3 to TRBJ2-1; D might be TRBD1 (6 bases). The CDR3 runs to 11 residues. Germline V gene sequence: CDR1 SGHTA, CDR2 FQGTGA. V was cut by 2 bases and J by 10 bases, with 6 bases left in between. Here the CDR3 reads CASSLGTEQFF. The CDR3 DNA reads as TGTGCCAGCAGCTTAGGGACAGAGCAGTTCTTC.

J is TRBJ2-3 and V is TRBV10-3, with D possibly TRBD1 on 6 matching bases. Trimming shortened V by 3 bases and J by 1 base, and 11 bases separated the two germline ends. Germline lookup yields CDR1 ENHRY and CDR2 SYGVKD. The CDR3 spans 15 residues. For the CDR3, the DNA is TGTGCCATCAGTGACACAGGGTTGGGCACAGATACGCAGTATTTT. It encodes CAISDTGLGTDTQYF.

This chain uses TRBV6-5 with TRBJ2-5; 10 nucleotides match TRBD1. Germline V CDR1 and CDR2: MNHEY, SVGAGI. V lost 8 bases and J lost 5; bases outside the gene matches: 11. This CDR3 is 15 amino acids long. Here the CDR3 reads CASERRQGAFETQYF. The CDR3 nucleotides are TGTGCCAGCGAAAGGAGACAGGGGGCTTTCGAGACCCAGTACTTC.

The chain recombines TRBV4-2 with TRBJ2-3; D possibly corresponds to TRBD2 (6 bases). CDR3 length: 13 residues. Germline V lookup: CDR1 LGHNA, CDR2 YNFKEQ. The V and J ends lost 2 bases and 4 bases respectively, with 7 bases between them. CDR3 nucleotides: TGTGCCAGCAGCCAAAGGGACTCAGATACGCAGTATTTT. Translating it yields CASSQRDSDTQYF.